This entry describes one TCR beta chain. The sample is drawn from a study of cytomegalovirus exposure and HLA in healthy donors. It was with 60 Vbeta and 13 Jbeta primers that the PCR ran. Sequencing was performed with immunoSEQ multiplex PCR; in TCRdb, only in-frame clones are kept and a portion is missing. The sample holds about 130,000 clones, about four fifths seen once. CDR3 length equals 13 residues. Germline V gene data show CDR1 as SSHAT and CDR2 as FNYEAQ (reference sequence). Trimming took 2 bases from V and 10 from J; bases not matched to a gene: 5. The sequence derives from a man between 40 and 49 years old in good health and CMV-seronegative. The material sequenced was PBMCs. The chain links TRBV7-7 to TRBJ2-3, with 8 bases identical to TRBD1. The CDR3 reads CASSLLPGGAQYF. The DNA for the CDR3 is TGTGCCAGCAGCTTATTGCCAGGGGGCGCGCAGTATTTT.